The rows below give T cell receptor beta chains drawn from one sample of a study of identical twins. Each CDR3 protein is one row after TCRdb ran MiXCR on the 5' RACE reads. The data show more than 1.5 million distinct CDR3 sequences, roughly 35% seen once. The sequenced sample was cord blood. Receptor source: a newborn girl in good health. The CDR3 runs from the conserved cysteine through the conserved F or W. Some rows mark clone size as missing; the rest say once, few, many or name a class of expanded clone.

TRBV7-2 | . | CAGSLEPGRTQETQYF
TRBV3-1 | few | CASSQAGIGGNQPQHF
TRBV27 | many | CASSLLGGTEAFF
TRBV25-1 | . | CASSEFGAGLYNEQFF
TRBV19 | . | CASSATGGDYEQYF
TRBV5-1 | . | CASSGQALDTGELFF
TRBV28 | . | CASSLGQVLSMGVAKNIQYF
TRBV28 | many | CASSQWDRVKDTQYF
TRBV4-1 | . | CASSQLAGPTYNEQYF
TRBV14 | few | CASSPRQSDGYTF
TRBV12-3/TRBV12-4 | . | CASSPTGRGYYEQYF
TRBV13 | few | CASSRLTSVNEQFF
TRBV27 | . | CASSFILAGADTQYF
TRBV7-8 | . | CASSPDRGLAGGRNEQFF
TRBV6-5 | many | CASSSDRGGPYGYTF
TRBV2 | once | CASSETTGNNQPQHF
TRBV20-1 | few | CSARARDRGRVLGYTF
TRBV7-9 | few | CASSSRATQYF
TRBV20-1 | . | CSASRNRAPGNTIYF
TRBV29-1 | few | CSVKQGRNQPQHF
TRBV27 | . | CASRARGFSTDTQYF
TRBV6-5 | few | CASSYSPTGPDDNSPLHF
TRBV27 | few | CASTRQAKMNTEAFF
TRBV5-1 | few | CASSLAQGREAFF
TRBV6-1 | few | CASTQSRGTTDTQYF
TRBV7-9 | few | CASSLPFAGGDTQYF
TRBV29-1 | few | CSVEGSETGGPYEQYF
TRBV24-1 | . | CATSDFLGQGERNQPQHF
TRBV6-5 | . | CASSIQGLAAYNEQFF
TRBV12-3/TRBV12-4 | . | CASSSRIVRTEAFF
TRBV10-3 | . | CAISEGQARNEKLFF
TRBV10-3 | few | CAIRATSGFYNEQYF
TRBV28 | few | CASSSGAEDTQYF
TRBV10-3 | . | CAISESGGRGEQFF
TRBV20-1 | few | CSARVYQRGGVADTQYF
TRBV5-1 | . | CASSSDRGRGVNTEAFF
TRBV29-1 | . | CSVAGGTGVEKLFF
TRBV28 | . | CAHGTFNYGYTF
TRBV4-2 | . | CASSQEIALLAPYNEQYF
TRBV19 | . | CASSIVQPNQPQHF
TRBV4-2 | many | CASSQEQPPYGYTF
TRBV3-1 | few | CASSLGIAGGGSIQYF
TRBV10-3 | . | CAISEGRGTSGFNEQFF
TRBV19 | . | CASTPGQGNEKLFF
TRBV19 | few | CASSIPGLAADTQYF
TRBV20-1 | . | CSARMNSGANVLTF
TRBV5-1 | . | CASSLHYASYNEQYF
TRBV2 | . | CASSDGTSGTTDTQYF